The 24 T cell receptor beta chains listed next were all sequenced from one sample in a study of cytomegalovirus exposure and HLA in healthy donors. 13 Jbeta primers and 60 Vbeta primers were used for the PCR. The data were produced by immunoSEQ multiplex PCR, yet TCRdb's version contains in-frame clones alone and is incomplete. The sample shows nearly 300,000 clones, 80% to 90% of them seen only once. The sequenced material came from PBMCs. Source of these receptors: a man aged 40-50 years in good health and CMV-seropositive.

This clone occurred a few times. V and J are TRBV7-9 and TRBJ2-1; D possibly corresponds to TRBD2 (7 bases). This CDR3 comprises 16 residues. V lost 3 bases to trimming and J lost 2 bases, with 14 bases between them. CDR1 and CDR2 from the germline V gene are SEHNR and FQNEAQ (reference sequence). In DNA, the CDR3 is TGTGCCAGCAGCTTGGGGGGGGCAGGGCCCTACAATGAGCAGTTCTTC. Translated: CASSLGGAGPYNEQFF.

The chain has TRBV11-2 and TRBJ1-2; tentatively, D is TRBD1 (5 bases). Per germline, CDR1 SGHAT and CDR2 FQNNGV. The CDR3 extends over 12 amino acids. The V end lost 0 bases, the J end lost 8 bases, and 7 bases lay between the germline ends. CDR3 loop: CASSLEGGGYTF. The CDR3 DNA follows: TGTGCCAGCAGCTTAGAGGGGGGAGGCTACACCTTC.

The CDR3 reads CASSQGPGLAAGPDTQYF. CDR3 DNA sequence: TGCGCCAGCAGCCAAGGTCCGGGACTAGCCGCCGGGCCAGATACGCAGTATTTT. The chain recombines TRBV4-3 with TRBJ2-3; 9 nucleotides agree with TRBD2. CDR1 and CDR2 (germline): LGHNA, YSLEER. The CDR3 length is 18 residues. V was pared by 1 base and J by 4 bases, with 12 bases of the junction left unmatched.

V and J are TRBV11-3 and TRBJ2-3, with 10 nucleotides matching TRBD2. Trimming cost V 0 bases and J 3 bases; bases outside gene matches: 12. CDR1 and CDR2 (germline): SGHNT, YENEEA. CDR3 length: 19 amino acids. The DNA for the CDR3 is TGTGCCAGCAGCTTAGATCGTGTAACTAGCGGGATAAGGACAGATACGCAGTATTTT. Protein product: CASSLDRVTSGIRTDTQYF.

V and J are TRBV18 and TRBJ1-3; D call uncertain. CDR3 length: 16 amino acids. Germline V lookup: CDR1 KGHSH, CDR2 LQKENI. Trimming removed 2 bases at V and 2 bases at J, with 13 bases between. CDR3 nucleotides: TGTGCCAGCTCACCAGAGGGCCCCCTAGCTGGAAACACCATATATTTT. This sequence encodes CASSPEGPLAGNTIYF.

The gene calls are TRBV6-1 and TRBJ2-2; TRBD2 matches at 9 bases. Germline CDR1 MNHNS, CDR2 SASEGT. The CDR3 runs 14 residues. V dropped 7 bases and J dropped 4; count of bases not matched to a gene: 4. The CDR3 loop reads CASNSGSGTGELFF. The CDR3 nucleotides are TGTGCCAGCAATAGCGGGAGTGGCACCGGGGAGCTGTTTTTT.

The chain uses TRBV27 and TRBJ2-5; 11 bases are a match to TRBD1. Per the germline V gene, CDR1 is MNHEY and CDR2 is SMNVEV (reference sequence). The CDR3 has 19 amino acids. V lost 6 bases, J lost 2 bases, and 17 bases stayed unmatched. CDR3 nucleotide sequence: TGTGCCAGCAGGAATACGGAGCCGACTGGGGACAGGGGGCAAGAGACCCAGTACTTC. Translating gives CASRNTEPTGDRGQETQYF.

This clone was seen just once. The rearrangement joins TRBV27 to TRBJ2-7; 8 nucleotides line up with TRBD1. Per germline, CDR1 MNHEY and CDR2 SMNVEV (reference sequence). This CDR3 region has 14 residues. The ends lost 3 bases at V and 0 bases at J; junction bases unmatched: 1. DNA of the CDR3: TGTGCCAGCAGTTTTACAGGGGGCTCCTACGAGCAGTACTTC. Its protein product is CASSFTGGSYEQYF.

The gene calls are TRBV9 and TRBJ2-7; 9 bases are a match to TRBD1. The CDR3 spans 16 residues. J lost 5 bases, V lost 4 bases, and 13 bases had no gene match. CDR1 is SGDLS, CDR2 YYNGEE, per germline. CDR3 in DNA: TGTGCCAGCAGCCCTACCGGACAGGGGAAATTCCACGAGCAGTACTTC. This gives the protein CASSPTGQGKFHEQYF.

The V and J genes are TRBV4-3 and TRBJ2-1; tentatively, D is TRBD2 (5 bases). This CDR3 is built from 16 residues. In germline, CDR1 is LGHNA, CDR2 YSLEER. The V end lost 4 bases, the J end lost 2 bases, and 15 bases lay between the germline ends. The CDR3 region has the DNA TGCGCCAGCAGCCTCACTCCCCGGGGAACCTACAATGAGCAGTTCTTC. Encoded protein: CASSLTPRGTYNEQFF.

The V and J genes are TRBV27 and TRBJ2-7; the D gene is possibly TRBD2 (7 bases). V was pared by 5 bases and J by 4 bases, with 18 bases between. The CDR3 is made up of 15 amino acids. Germline CDR1 reads MNHEY; CDR2 reads SMNVEV (reference sequence). The CDR3 protein is CASSLGGGVGYEQYF. CDR3 DNA: TGTGCCAGCAGTCTTGGAGGGGGGGTAGGGTACGAGCAGTACTTC.

The CDR3 nucleotides read TGTGCCAGCAGCTTAGGTGTAAGGGGCGACGAGCAGTTCTTC. It yields the protein CASSLGVRGDEQFF. The chain employs TRBV7-2 and TRBJ2-1; D perhaps matches TRBD1 (5 bases). The CDR3 length is 14 residues. Trimming removed 1 base at V and 10 bases at J, with 14 bases between. From germline, CDR1 is SGHTA and CDR2 FQGNSA. Combining the CDR3 with reference TRBV7-2 and TRBJ2-1 gives the whole variable domain GAGVSQSPSNKVTEKGKDVELRCDPISGHTALYWYRQSLGQGLEFLIYFQGNSAPDKSGLPSDRFSAERTGGSVSTLTIQRTQQEDSAVYLCASSLGVRGDEQFFGPGTRLTVL.

The chain joins TRBV5-4 to TRBJ1-2, with 7 positions matching TRBD1. CDR3 length: 14 amino acids. Germline CDR1 and CDR2: SGHNT and YYREEE (reference sequence). J was trimmed by 0 bases and V by 4 bases; bases with no gene match: 3. CDR3 residues: CASSQGQPNYGYTF. CDR3 DNA: TGTGCCAGCAGCCAGGGACAGCCTAACTATGGCTACACCTTC. Supplemented by reference TRBV5-4 and TRBJ1-2, the full variable domain reads ETGVTQSPTHLIKTRGQQVTLRCSSQSGHNTVSWYQQALGQGPQFIFQYYREEENGRGNFPPRFSGLQFPNYSSELNVNALELDDSALYLCASSQGQPNYGYTFGSGTRLTVV.

This sequence joins TRBV4-3 and TRBJ2-7; TRBD2 matches at 11 bases. Trimming at V came to 0 bases and at J to 3 bases, leaving 7 bases not matched to a gene. Per the germline V gene, CDR1 is LGHNA and CDR2 is YSLEER. This CDR3 is 17 amino acids long. The CDR3, as DNA: TGCGCCAGCAGCCAAGAGGGGCTAGCGGGGGGAGTCTACGAGCAGTACTTC. It is translated as CASSQEGLAGGVYEQYF.

V usage is TRBV18 and J usage is TRBJ2-7; no clear D. CDR1 KGHSH and CDR2 LQKENI come from the germline V gene. V dropped 0 bases and J dropped 5 bases, with 11 bases sitting between them. The CDR3 contains 14 residues. Here the CDR3 reads CASSPPSEPDEQYF. The DNA for the CDR3 is TGTGCCAGCTCACCACCGAGTGAACCGGACGAGCAGTACTTC.

The rearrangement joins TRBV5-1 to TRBJ2-7, with D tentatively TRBD2 (5 bases). The CDR3 extends over 14 amino acids. Per the germline V gene, CDR1 is SGHRS and CDR2 is YFSETQ. V gave up 2 bases and J gave up 2 bases, with 11 bases separating them. CDR3 in DNA: TGCGCCAGCAGCTTAGGGAGTGCCACCTACGAGCAGTACTTC. It yields the protein CASSLGSATYEQYF.

This chain connects TRBV10-3 to TRBJ2-1; 10 bases line up with TRBD2. Germline CDR1 ENHRY, CDR2 SYGVKD. CDR3 size: 15 residues. V gave up 7 bases and J gave up 8 bases; unmatched junction bases: 11. CDR3 bases: TGTGCCATCACCTGGGGGAGCGGGAGGGCCTATGAGCAGTTCTTC. Amino acid sequence: CAITWGSGRAYEQFF.

This chain links TRBV5-1 with TRBJ2-1, with 9 bases that match TRBD1. Germline V CDR1 and CDR2: SGHRS, YFSETQ. V dropped 4 bases and J dropped 9; count of bases not matched to a gene: 11. This CDR3 contains 15 residues. The CDR3 nucleotides are TGCGCCAGCAGCGCCCGACAGGGGGGTTCGGGTGAGCAGTTCTTC. This sequence encodes CASSARQGGSGEQFF.

The chain has TRBV19 and TRBJ1-1; 10 bases agree with TRBD1. Germline CDR1 LNHDA, CDR2 SQIVND (reference sequence). Unmatched junction bases numbered 5, after V lost 7 bases and J lost 3 bases. This CDR3 is 14 amino acids long. The CDR3 coding sequence is TGTGCCAGTACTCCGGGACAGGGGTACACTGAAGCTTTCTTT. This codes for CASTPGQGYTEAFF.

V gene TRBV19 combines with J gene TRBJ1-5; 7 bases are a match to TRBD1. The CDR3 runs 18 residues. CDR1 and CDR2 from the germline V gene are LNHDA and SQIVND (reference sequence). Trimming at V came to 6 bases and at J to 1 base, leaving 15 bases not matched to a gene. CDR3 coding DNA: TGTGCCAGTAGGCCGGGACAGTATTTTATAGTGAGCAATCAGCCCCAGCATTTT. The encoded protein is CASRPGQYFIVSNQPQHF.

Comments on this clone: Other DNA sequences in this specimen translate into the identical CDR3. The chain employs TRBV2 and TRBJ1-5; the D gene is possibly TRBD1 (5 bases). Germline V gives CDR1 SNHLY, CDR2 FYNNEI. CDR3 size: 13 residues. The V gene lost 3 bases and the J gene lost 6 bases, with 9 bases spanning the gap. The CDR3 reads CASSDQGFQPQHF. The CDR3 bases are TGTGCCAGCAGTGATCAGGGTTTTCAGCCCCAGCATTTT.

The chain carries TRBV2 and TRBJ2-3; D gene ambiguous. The V end lost 4 bases, the J end lost 1 base, and 6 bases lay between the germline ends. Per the germline V gene, CDR1 is SNHLY and CDR2 is FYNNEI. This CDR3 comprises 13 residues. CDR3 coding DNA: TGTGCCAGCAGTGTGGGCGGCACAGATACGCAGTATTTT. Protein: CASSVGGTDTQYF.

This clone was observed a single time. The rearrangement joins TRBV5-6 to TRBJ2-1, with 8 bases identical to TRBD1. The CDR3 runs to 15 residues. The trim removed 5 bases at V and 8 bases at J, leaving 12 bases unmatched. CDR1 SGHDT and CDR2 YYEEEE come from the germline V gene. CDR3 protein: CASRNRGAPIYEQFF. In DNA form, the CDR3 reads TGTGCCAGCAGGAACAGGGGGGCCCCTATCTATGAGCAGTTCTTC.

The gene calls are TRBV6-5 and TRBJ2-1; tentatively, D is TRBD1 (6 bases). From germline, CDR1 is MNHEY and CDR2 SVGAGI. This CDR3 region has 15 residues. V lost 8 bases and J lost 5, with 19 bases in between. The CDR3 DNA reads TGTGCCAGCGGGGTGGGCAGGGGCGGCCACAATGAGCAGTTCTTC. Translating it yields CASGVGRGGHNEQFF.